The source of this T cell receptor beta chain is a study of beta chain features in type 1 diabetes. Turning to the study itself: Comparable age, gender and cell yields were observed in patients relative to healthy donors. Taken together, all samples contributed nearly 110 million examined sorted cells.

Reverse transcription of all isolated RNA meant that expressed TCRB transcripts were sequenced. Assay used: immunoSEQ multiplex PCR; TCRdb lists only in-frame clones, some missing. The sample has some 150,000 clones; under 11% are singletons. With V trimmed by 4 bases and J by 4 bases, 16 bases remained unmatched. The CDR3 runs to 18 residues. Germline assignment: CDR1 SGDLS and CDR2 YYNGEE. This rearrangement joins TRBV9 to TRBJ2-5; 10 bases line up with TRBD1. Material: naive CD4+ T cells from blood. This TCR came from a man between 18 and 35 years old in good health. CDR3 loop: CASSTSRSETGGGETQYF. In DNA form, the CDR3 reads TGTGCCAGCAGCACCAGTAGGTCAGAGACAGGGGGCGGAGAGACCCAGTACTTC.